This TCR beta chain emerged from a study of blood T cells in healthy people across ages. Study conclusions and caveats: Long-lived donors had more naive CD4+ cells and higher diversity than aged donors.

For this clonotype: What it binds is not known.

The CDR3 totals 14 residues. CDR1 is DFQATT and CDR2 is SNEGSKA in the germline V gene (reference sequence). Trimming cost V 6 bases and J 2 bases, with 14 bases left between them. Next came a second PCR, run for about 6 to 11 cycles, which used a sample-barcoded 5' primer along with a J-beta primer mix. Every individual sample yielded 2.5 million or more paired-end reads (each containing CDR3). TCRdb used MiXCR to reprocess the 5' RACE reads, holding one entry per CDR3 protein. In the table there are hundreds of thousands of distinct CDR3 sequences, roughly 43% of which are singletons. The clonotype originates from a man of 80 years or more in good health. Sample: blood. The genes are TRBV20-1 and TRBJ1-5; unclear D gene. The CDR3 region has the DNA TGCAGTGCCTCCTCCCGGGATGGCAATCAGCCCCAGCATTTT. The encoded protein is CSASSRDGNQPQHF.